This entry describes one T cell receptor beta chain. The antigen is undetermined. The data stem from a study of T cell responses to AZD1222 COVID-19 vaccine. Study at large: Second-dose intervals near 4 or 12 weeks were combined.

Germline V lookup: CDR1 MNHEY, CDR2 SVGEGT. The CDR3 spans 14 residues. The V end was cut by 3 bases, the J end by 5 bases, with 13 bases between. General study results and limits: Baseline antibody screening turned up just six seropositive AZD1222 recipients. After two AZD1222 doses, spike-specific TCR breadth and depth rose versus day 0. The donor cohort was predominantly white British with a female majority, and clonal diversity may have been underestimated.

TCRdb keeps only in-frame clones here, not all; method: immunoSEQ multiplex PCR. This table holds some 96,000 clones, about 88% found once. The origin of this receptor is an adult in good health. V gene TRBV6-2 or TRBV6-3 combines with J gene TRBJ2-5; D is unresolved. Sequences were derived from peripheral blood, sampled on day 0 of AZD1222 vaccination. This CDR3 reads CASSYRQFGETQYF. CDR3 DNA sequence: TGTGCCAGCAGTTATCGGCAGTTTGGGGAGACCCAGTACTTC.